The source of this T cell receptor (beta chain) is a study of T cell responses to AZD1222 COVID-19 vaccine. Trimming removed 0 bases from V and 8 bases from J, with 14 bases in between. The CDR3 runs to 15 residues. Germline CDR1 is SGHKS and CDR2 is YYEKEE (reference sequence). Produced via immunoSEQ multiplex PCR; TCRdb's table is partial and in-frame only. This table holds over 100,000 clones, approximately 86% found once. Second-dose timings of about 4 or about 12 weeks were pooled. As for this clone: Antigen unknown.

General study findings and limits: Of the AZD1222 recipients, only six were seropositive at baseline. The peak T cell response came first, and repertoires were sampled only after it. Donors skewed white British and female; clonal diversity was possibly underestimated.

Material: peripheral blood, obtained 28 days after the second AZD1222 dose. The sequence was collected from an adult who received the AZD1222 COVID-19 vaccine. The chain couples TRBV5-5 to TRBJ1-4; tentatively, D is TRBD1 (5 bases). This chain's CDR3 is CASSLVGTDTEKLFF. The CDR3 DNA reads as TGTGCCAGCAGCTTGGTAGGGACGGACACCGAAAAACTGTTTTTT. Supplemented by reference TRBV5-5 and TRBJ1-4, the full variable domain reads DAGVTQSPTHLIKTRGQQVTLRCSPISGHKSVSWYQQVLGQGPQFIFQYYEKEERGRGNFPDRFSARQFPNYSSELNVNALLLGDSALYLCASSLVGTDTEKLFFGSGTQLSVL.